The clone carrying this T cell receptor beta chain has at least ten counts. TCRdb reprocessed the PCR reads using MiXCR. The table lists approximately 24,000 clones, roughly 23% of them singletons, with about 64% in the top ten. The record originates from a study of metastatic and nonmetastatic thyroid tumors. No treatment had been given to any patient before thyroid surgery. The sequencing input was blood. The receptor comes from a male donor with papillary thyroid cancer or a benign thyroid nodule (not recorded which). Some clones in this sample may be carry-over from other donors' samples.

CDR3 region: CASLKRLGQVGIQYF. The CDR3, as DNA: TGTGCCAGCCTGAAGCGGTTGGGACAGGTAGGCATTCAGTACTTC. The chain links TRBV6-1 to TRBJ2-4; TRBD1 agrees at 8 bases. The trim removed 8 bases at V and 9 bases at J, leaving 15 bases unmatched. This CDR3 has 15 residues. Germline assignment: CDR1 MNHNS and CDR2 SASEGT.